Each of the 25 T cell receptor beta chains below was sequenced from the same sample in a study of shared clonotypes between healthy human individuals. TCRdb's copy holds only in-frame clones and misses some; the assay was immunoSEQ multiplex PCR. The top ten hold approximately 0.52% of the sample, which has about 1 million clones, approximately 78% seen once. Input material: memory CD4+ T cells from PBMCs. Subset described: CD45RA-negative fraction. The receptors derive from a man younger than 35 in good health. Some clones in this sample may be carry-over from other donors' samples.

The chain joins TRBV6-6 to TRBJ2-7; D possibly corresponds to TRBD1 (6 bases). The length of the CDR3 is 13 residues. Trimming removed 7 bases from V and 6 bases from J, with 16 bases in between. The germline CDR1 and CDR2 sequences are MNHNY and SVGAGI (reference sequence). The CDR3 DNA sequence: TGTGCCAGCACCCGACGCCGGACAGCCGAGCAGTACTTC. Its protein is CASTRRRTAEQYF.

The chain couples TRBV5-1 to TRBJ2-3; D gene unclear. The V end lost 2 bases, the J end lost 0 bases, and 10 bases lay between the germline ends. The CDR3 runs 15 residues. CDR1 is SGHRS and CDR2 is YFSETQ in the germline V gene. In nucleotides, the CDR3 is TGCGCCAGCAGCTTACAAGCGCCTAGCACAGATACGCAGTATTTT. It is translated as CASSLQAPSTDTQYF.

J is TRBJ1-3 and V is TRBV28, with TRBD1 as a possible D gene (6 bases). The germline V gene has CDR1 MDHEN and CDR2 SYDVKM. V was shortened by 10 bases and J by 0 bases, with 16 bases between the two germline ends. This CDR3 has 15 amino acids. CDR3 DNA: TGTGCCACCGTTCAGGGGCTAAACTCTGGAAACACCATATATTTT. It yields the protein CATVQGLNSGNTIYF.

The genes are TRBV28 and TRBJ2-7; 7 bases are a match to TRBD2. The CDR3 consists of 14 residues. V lost 7 bases and J lost 4; bases outside the gene matches: 10. CDR1 MDHEN and CDR2 SYDVKM come from the germline V gene. CDR3 loop: CASTTVGTTYEQYF. The CDR3 DNA reads TGTGCCAGCACCACCGTGGGGACTACTTACGAGCAGTACTTC. Full variable domain (missing parts from reference TRBV28 and TRBJ2-7): DVKVTQSSRYLVKRTGEKVFLECVQDMDHENMFWYRQDPGLGLRLIYFSYDVKMKEKGDIPEGYSVSREKKERFSLILESASTNQTSMYLCASTTVGTTYEQYFGPGTRLTVT.

As DNA, the CDR3 is TGTGCCAGCAGCGTAGATCCCATCTCTGGAAACACCATATATTTT. Translating gives CASSVDPISGNTIYF. V gene TRBV9 combines with J gene TRBJ1-3; D remains unclear. The CDR3 contains 15 residues. Germline lookup yields CDR1 SGDLS and CDR2 YYNGEE. V was pared by 0 bases and J by 0 bases, with 7 bases between.

This clone was counted only a few times. The chain is built from TRBV6-1 and TRBJ2-7; the match to TRBD1 covers 8 bases. V was clipped by 6 bases and J by 2 bases; unmatched bases: 3. The germline V gene has CDR1 MNHNS and CDR2 SASEGT. The CDR3 runs 13 residues. CDR3 amino acids: CASRTGGPYEQYF. The CDR3 nucleotides are TGTGCCAGCAGAACAGGGGGTCCCTACGAGCAGTACTTC.

This clone was detected ten times or more. The CDR3 sequence is CAWTPPPLSYEQYF. In DNA, the CDR3 is TGTGCCTGGACCCCTCCCCCCCTGAGCTACGAGCAGTACTTC. The chain combines TRBV30 with TRBJ2-7; D is undetermined. The CDR3 extends over 14 amino acids. Germline CDR1 and CDR2: GTSNPN and SVGIG (reference sequence). The V gene lost 4 bases and the J gene lost 3 bases, with 16 bases spanning the gap.

The J gene is TRBJ2-3, the V gene TRBV28; 7 bases are shared with TRBD2. Per germline, CDR1 MDHEN and CDR2 SYDVKM. The CDR3 spans 17 residues. Trimming cost V 3 bases and J 4 bases; bases outside gene matches: 13. For the CDR3, the DNA is TGTGCCAGCAGTTTCTCTCAGACGGGAGGTCAGGCAGATACGCAGTATTTT. Its protein product is CASSFSQTGGQADTQYF.

The V gene is TRBV5-1, the J gene TRBJ2-3; 8 nucleotides align to TRBD1. This CDR3 contains 15 residues. V gave up 2 bases and J gave up 4 bases; unmatched junction bases: 6. Germline-derived CDR1 and CDR2 are SGHRS and YFSETQ. The CDR3 is CASSFSRGLADTQYF. The CDR3 DNA reads as TGCGCCAGCAGCTTTAGCAGGGGGCTAGCAGATACGCAGTATTTT.

The rearrangement links TRBV10-3 to TRBJ1-5; no clear D. This CDR3 spans 13 amino acids. CDR1 is ENHRY, CDR2 SYGVKD, per germline. The V end was cut by 6 bases, the J end by 0 bases, with 6 bases between. The CDR3 sequence is CAIRDDSNQPQHF. The CDR3 DNA follows: TGTGCCATCAGGGATGATAGCAATCAGCCCCAGCATTTT.

The chain uses TRBV2 and TRBJ1-5; 11 bases map to TRBD1. Germline trimming cut 1 base from V and 6 bases from J; bases unmatched to any gene: 2. Germline CDR1 SNHLY, CDR2 FYNNEI. The CDR3 runs 15 residues. Here the CDR3 reads CASSEGTGGFQPQHF. The CDR3 DNA reads TGTGCCAGCAGTGAAGGGACAGGGGGCTTTCAGCCCCAGCATTTT.

As concerns this clone: The identical CDR3 is also encoded by other nucleotide sequences in the sample. The chain carries TRBV28 and TRBJ1-2; D uncertain. V was clipped by 4 bases and J by 3 bases, with 6 bases between them. The V gene's germline CDR1 is MDHEN and CDR2 SYDVKM. The CDR3 covers 12 residues. In DNA, the CDR3 is TGTGCCAGCAGTTCCACAGACTATGGCTACACCTTC. It yields the protein CASSSTDYGYTF.

The chain recombines TRBV6-6 with TRBJ1-2; 8 nucleotides match TRBD1. The germline CDR1 and CDR2 sequences are MNHNY and SVGAGI (reference sequence). The V gene end was trimmed by 4 bases and the J gene end by 4 bases; junction bases not matched to a gene: 11. There are 16 residues in the CDR3. The CDR3 loop is CASSFTSTGEVYGYTF. For the CDR3, the DNA is TGTGCCAGCAGTTTCACTTCGACAGGGGAGGTCTATGGCTACACCTTC.

The chain employs TRBV19 and TRBJ2-3; 9 bases are shared with TRBD2. V lost 4 bases to trimming and J lost 6 bases; unmatched junction nucleotides: 17. The CDR3 has 18 amino acids. The germline V gene has CDR1 LNHDA and CDR2 SQIVND (reference sequence). Here the CDR3 DNA reads TGTGCCAGTAGTAGCCAGACTAAAGCGGGGGGACCTTCCGATACGCAGTATTTT. This sequence encodes CASSSQTKAGGPSDTQYF.

The chain employs TRBV10-2 and TRBJ1-1, with D uncertain. Germline CDR1 reads WSHSY; CDR2 reads SAAADI. V was cut by 9 bases and J by 0 bases, with 11 bases left in between. This CDR3 is built from 13 residues. In DNA, the CDR3 is TGCGCCAGTTATCGGGCGGTGAACACTGAAGCTTTCTTT. It yields the protein CASYRAVNTEAFF.

The V and J genes are TRBV18 and TRBJ1-2; maybe TRBD1 (6 bases). The CDR3 length is 12 residues. Germline CDR1 reads KGHSH; CDR2 reads LQKENI. V was pared by 3 bases and J by 6 bases, with 8 bases between. DNA for the CDR3: TGTGCCAGCTCACCCAACAGGGATGGCTACACCTTC. This sequence encodes CASSPNRDGYTF.

The V gene is TRBV4-1, the J gene TRBJ2-2, with a possible D match to TRBD1 (5 bases). Germline V gives CDR1 MGHRA, CDR2 YSYEKL. Trimming pared 5 bases from V and 8 bases from J, leaving 9 bases between. CDR3 length equals 12 residues. For the CDR3, the DNA is TGCGCCAGCAGCTTACGACAGGGGGAGCTGTTTTTT. It specifies CASSLRQGELFF.

The chain is built from TRBV28 and TRBJ2-1; the match to TRBD1 covers 10 bases. The ends lost 2 bases at V and 9 bases at J; junction bases unmatched: 19. The V gene's germline CDR1 is MDHEN and CDR2 SYDVKM. The CDR3 has 19 amino acids. This CDR3 is CASSLILTSRQGARGEQFF. CDR3 DNA: TGTGCCAGCAGTTTAATCCTCACATCCCGACAGGGGGCGCGAGGTGAGCAGTTCTTC.

This CDR3 reads CASSTTRVGNIQYF. CDR3 DNA sequence: TGTGCCAGCAGTACTACCAGGGTCGGCAACATTCAGTACTTC. The J gene is TRBJ2-4, the V gene TRBV28, with a possible D match to TRBD1 (5 bases). The germline V gene has CDR1 MDHEN and CDR2 SYDVKM. The CDR3 runs to 14 residues. Trimming took 5 bases from V and 7 from J, leaving 15 bases between them.

V usage is TRBV10-3 and J usage is TRBJ2-6; TRBD2 matches 7 bases. Germline CDR1 and CDR2: ENHRY and SYGVKD. The V and J ends lost 6 bases and 2 bases, in that order; junction bases with no gene match: 7. CDR3 length: 16 amino acids. The CDR3 DNA follows: TGTGCCATCAGCCAATCGCGGGGGACTGGGGCCAACGTCCTGACTTTC. Translating it yields CAISQSRGTGANVLTF.

This chain uses TRBV28 with TRBJ2-2; D tentatively fits TRBD1 or TRBD2 (5 bases each). The length of the CDR3 is 14 residues. V was shortened by 6 bases and J by 0 bases, with 8 bases between the two germline ends. Looked up from germline, CDR1 is MDHEN and CDR2 is SYDVKM. The CDR3 DNA follows: TGTGCCAGCAGCCGGGGCCCGAACACCGGGGAGCTGTTTTTT. Protein: CASSRGPNTGELFF.

This sequence joins TRBV5-4 and TRBJ2-2; 8 nucleotides agree with TRBD2. Trimming removed 0 bases from V and 6 bases from J; junction bases left unmatched: 4. The CDR3 covers 15 residues. Germline values: CDR1 SGHNT, CDR2 YYREEE (reference sequence). The CDR3: CASSLVSSGSGELFF. In DNA form, the CDR3 reads TGTGCCAGCAGCTTGGTGTCTAGCGGGTCCGGGGAGCTGTTTTTT.

The genes are TRBV2 and TRBJ1-2; D perhaps matches TRBD1 (5 bases). This CDR3 is built from 14 residues. CDR1 SNHLY and CDR2 FYNNEI come from the germline V gene. V was pared by 5 bases and J by 3 bases, with 13 bases between. The CDR3 loop reads CASSSQGVDYGYTF. The CDR3 coding sequence is TGTGCCAGCAGTTCTCAGGGAGTTGACTATGGCTACACCTTC.

The chain has TRBV5-1 and TRBJ2-5; D possibly corresponds to TRBD2 (6 bases). The V end lost 0 bases, the J end lost 5 bases, and 17 bases lay between the germline ends. Germline V CDR1 and CDR2: SGHRS, YFSETQ. The CDR3 totals 16 residues. The CDR3 loop is CASSLVPAEGRETQYF. The CDR3 DNA sequence: TGCGCCAGCAGCTTGGTCCCCGCGGAGGGCCGGGAGACCCAGTACTTC.

The chain employs TRBV7-2 and TRBJ2-7; maybe TRBD2 (7 bases). Germline V gene sequence: CDR1 SGHTA, CDR2 FQGNSA. The CDR3 covers 12 residues. V was cut by 6 bases and J by 5 bases, with 11 bases left in between. CDR3 bases: TGTGCCAGCAGAGGGGGGGGTGACGAGCAGTACTTC. It yields the protein CASRGGGDEQYF.